This T cell receptor beta chain was sequenced for a study of CD4 T cells in relation to SARS-CoV-2 and coronaviruses. About this clone itself: Its antigen remains unknown.

Naive or memory CD4+ cells were cultured 1:1 with T cell-depleted PBMCs plus CEF. Naive and memory CD4+ T cells were cultured with CEF, then survey-sequenced. Method: immunoSEQ multiplex PCR; TCRdb's copy keeps in-frame clones and lacks some. The data contain 41,000 or so clones, roughly 84% of them singletons. This receptor was taken from an adult with COVID-19. Material for sequencing was naive CD4+ T cells from PBMCs, cultured in vitro. Sample subset: naive CD4+ T cells isolated by negative enrichment.

The CDR3, as DNA: TGTGCCAGCAGTCCCCGACTAGATCCCCAAAGAAACACCGGGGAGCTGTTTTTT. This encodes CASSPRLDPQRNTGELFF. The chain couples TRBV6-2 or TRBV6-3 to TRBJ2-2; possible D gene TRBD2, 6 bases. The CDR3 contains 18 residues. Trimming removed 5 bases at V and 2 bases at J, with 21 bases between. Germline values: CDR1 MNHEY, CDR2 SVGEGT.